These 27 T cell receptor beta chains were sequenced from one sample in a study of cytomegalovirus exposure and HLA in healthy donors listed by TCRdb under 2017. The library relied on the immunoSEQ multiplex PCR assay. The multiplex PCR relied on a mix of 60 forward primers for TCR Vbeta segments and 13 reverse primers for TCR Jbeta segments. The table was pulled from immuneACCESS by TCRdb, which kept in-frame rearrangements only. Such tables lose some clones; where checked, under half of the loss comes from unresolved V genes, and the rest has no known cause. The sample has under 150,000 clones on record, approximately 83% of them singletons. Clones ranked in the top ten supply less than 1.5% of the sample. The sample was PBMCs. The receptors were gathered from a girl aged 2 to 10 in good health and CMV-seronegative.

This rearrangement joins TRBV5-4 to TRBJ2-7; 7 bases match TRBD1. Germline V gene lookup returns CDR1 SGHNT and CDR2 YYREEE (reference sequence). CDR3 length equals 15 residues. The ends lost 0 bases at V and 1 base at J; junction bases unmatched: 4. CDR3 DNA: TGTGCCAGCAGCTTGGAGGGGGCCAGGTCCTACGAGCAGTACTTC. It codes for CASSLEGARSYEQYF.

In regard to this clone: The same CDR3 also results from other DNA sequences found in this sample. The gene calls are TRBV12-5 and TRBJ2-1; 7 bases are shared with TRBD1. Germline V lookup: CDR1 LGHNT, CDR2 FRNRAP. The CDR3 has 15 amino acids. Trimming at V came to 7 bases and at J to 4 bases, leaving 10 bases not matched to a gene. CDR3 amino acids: CASVPAGTEYNEQFF. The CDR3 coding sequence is TGTGCTAGTGTTCCCGCCGGGACAGAATACAATGAGCAGTTCTTC.

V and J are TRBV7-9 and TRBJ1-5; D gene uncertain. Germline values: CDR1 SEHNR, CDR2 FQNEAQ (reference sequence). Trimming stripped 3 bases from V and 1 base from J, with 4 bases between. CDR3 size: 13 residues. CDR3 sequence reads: CASSFGSNQPQHF. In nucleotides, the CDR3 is TGTGCCAGCAGCTTCGGGAGCAATCAGCCCCAGCATTTT.

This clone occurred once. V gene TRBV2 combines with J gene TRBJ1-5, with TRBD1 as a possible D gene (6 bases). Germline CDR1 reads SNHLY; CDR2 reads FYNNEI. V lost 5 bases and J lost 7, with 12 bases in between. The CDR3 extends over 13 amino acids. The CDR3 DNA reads TGTGCCAGCAGTCAGGCAGGGGACCAGCCCCAGCATTTT. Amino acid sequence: CASSQAGDQPQHF.

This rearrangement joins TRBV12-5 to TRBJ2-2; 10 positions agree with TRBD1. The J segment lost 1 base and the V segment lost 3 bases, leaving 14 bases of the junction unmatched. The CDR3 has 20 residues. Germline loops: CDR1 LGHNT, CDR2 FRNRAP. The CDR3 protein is CASGFVPDRGLLMNTGELFF. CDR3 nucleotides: TGTGCTAGTGGTTTCGTCCCGGACAGGGGGTTGCTAATGAACACCGGGGAGCTGTTTTTT.

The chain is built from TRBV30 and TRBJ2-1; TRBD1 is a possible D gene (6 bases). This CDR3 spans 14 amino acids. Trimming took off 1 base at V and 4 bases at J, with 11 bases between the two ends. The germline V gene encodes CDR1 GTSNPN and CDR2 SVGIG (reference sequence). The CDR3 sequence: CAWSGRGPYNEQFF. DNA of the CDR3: TGTGCCTGGAGTGGCAGGGGACCTTACAATGAGCAGTTCTTC.

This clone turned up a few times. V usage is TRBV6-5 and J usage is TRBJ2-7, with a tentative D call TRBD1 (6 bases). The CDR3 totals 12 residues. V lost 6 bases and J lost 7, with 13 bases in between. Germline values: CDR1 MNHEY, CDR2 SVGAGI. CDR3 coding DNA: TGTGCCAGCAGAGCAACAGGGTGGGAGCAGTACTTC. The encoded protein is CASRATGWEQYF.

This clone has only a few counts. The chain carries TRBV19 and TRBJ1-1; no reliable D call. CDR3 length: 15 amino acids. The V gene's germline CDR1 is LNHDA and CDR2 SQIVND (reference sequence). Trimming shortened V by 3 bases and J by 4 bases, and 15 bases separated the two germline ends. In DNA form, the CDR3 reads TGTGCCAGTAGTATTGGTCAGACACTTATCACTGAAGCTTTCTTT. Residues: CASSIGQTLITEAFF.

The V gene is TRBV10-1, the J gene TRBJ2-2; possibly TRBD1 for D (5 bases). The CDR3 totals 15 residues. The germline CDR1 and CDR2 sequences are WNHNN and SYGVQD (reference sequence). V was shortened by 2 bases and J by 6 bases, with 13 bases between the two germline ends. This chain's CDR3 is CASSEGANIPGELFF. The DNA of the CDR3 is TGCGCCAGCAGTGAGGGGGCAAACATCCCCGGGGAGCTGTTTTTT.

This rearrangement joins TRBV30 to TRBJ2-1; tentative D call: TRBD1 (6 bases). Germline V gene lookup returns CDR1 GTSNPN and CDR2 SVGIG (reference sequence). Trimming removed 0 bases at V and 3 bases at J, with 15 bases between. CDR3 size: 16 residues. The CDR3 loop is CAWSVGSGTIYNEQFF. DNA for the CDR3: TGTGCCTGGAGTGTTGGGTCAGGGACAATCTACAATGAGCAGTTCTTC.

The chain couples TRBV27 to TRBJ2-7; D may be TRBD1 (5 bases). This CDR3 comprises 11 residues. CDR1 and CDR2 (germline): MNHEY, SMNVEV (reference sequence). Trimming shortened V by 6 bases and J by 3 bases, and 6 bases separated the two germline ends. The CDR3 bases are TGTGCCAGCAGCACAGGCTACGAGCAGTACTTC. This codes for CASSTGYEQYF.

The CDR3 nucleotides read TGTGCCAGCAGCCTCGGGACTCCTGGAAACACCATATATTTT. Protein product: CASSLGTPGNTIYF. The V gene is TRBV7-6, the J gene TRBJ1-3; a possible D gene is TRBD1 (5 bases). V dropped 5 bases and J dropped 2 bases, with 10 bases sitting between them. Germline V gene data show CDR1 as SGHVS and CDR2 as FNYEAQ. This CDR3 spans 14 amino acids.

CDR3 in amino acids: CASGSNGQPRNVGAFF. CDR3 nucleotides: TGTGCCAGCGGGTCAAATGGACAGCCCCGCAATGTCGGAGCTTTCTTT. This chain joins TRBV27 and TRBJ1-1, with D possibly being TRBD1 (6 bases). V was clipped by 8 bases and J by 10 bases, with 29 bases between them. Germline V gene lookup returns CDR1 MNHEY and CDR2 SMNVEV (reference sequence). The CDR3 contains 16 residues.

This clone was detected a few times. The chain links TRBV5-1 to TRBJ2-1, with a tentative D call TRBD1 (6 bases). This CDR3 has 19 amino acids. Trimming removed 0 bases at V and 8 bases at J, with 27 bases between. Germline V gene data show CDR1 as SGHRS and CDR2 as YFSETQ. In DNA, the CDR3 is TGCGCCAGCAGCTTGGACCCCAACTCCGGGGTACGCAGGGGCGATGAGCAGTTCTTC. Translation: CASSLDPNSGVRRGDEQFF.

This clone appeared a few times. This CDR3 reads CASSDRGADGYTF. CDR3 DNA sequence: TGTGCCAGCAGCGACAGGGGGGCTGATGGCTACACCTTC. The genes are TRBV6-6 and TRBJ1-2; 9 bases map to TRBD1. The CDR3 has 13 residues. The germline V gene encodes CDR1 MNHNY and CDR2 SVGAGI (reference sequence). The V and J ends lost 6 bases and 6 bases, in that order; junction bases with no gene match: 5.

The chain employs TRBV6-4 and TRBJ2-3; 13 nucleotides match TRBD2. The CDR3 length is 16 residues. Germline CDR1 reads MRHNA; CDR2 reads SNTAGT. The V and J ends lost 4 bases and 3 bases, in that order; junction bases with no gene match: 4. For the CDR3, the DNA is TGTGCCAGCAGTGTTACTAGCGGGGGGGCGACAGATACGCAGTATTTT. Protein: CASSVTSGGATDTQYF.

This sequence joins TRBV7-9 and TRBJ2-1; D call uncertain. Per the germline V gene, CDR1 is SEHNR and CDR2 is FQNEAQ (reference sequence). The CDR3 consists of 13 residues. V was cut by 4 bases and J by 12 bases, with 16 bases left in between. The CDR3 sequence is CASSSPRSPRQFF. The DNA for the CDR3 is TGTGCCAGCAGCTCCCCCCGGAGCCCCAGGCAGTTCTTC.

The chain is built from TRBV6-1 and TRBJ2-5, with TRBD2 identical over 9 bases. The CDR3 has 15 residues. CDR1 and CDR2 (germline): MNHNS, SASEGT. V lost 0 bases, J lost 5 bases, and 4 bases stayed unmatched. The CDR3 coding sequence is TGTGCCAGCAGTGAAGCTGCGGGAGGGCCCGAGACCCAGTACTTC. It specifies CASSEAAGGPETQYF.

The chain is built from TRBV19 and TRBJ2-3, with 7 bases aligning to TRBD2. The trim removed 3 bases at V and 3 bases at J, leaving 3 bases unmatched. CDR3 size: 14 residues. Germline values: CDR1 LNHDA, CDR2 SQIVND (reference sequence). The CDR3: CASSIGLGTDTQYF. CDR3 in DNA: TGTGCCAGTAGTATTGGACTAGGAACAGATACGCAGTATTTT.

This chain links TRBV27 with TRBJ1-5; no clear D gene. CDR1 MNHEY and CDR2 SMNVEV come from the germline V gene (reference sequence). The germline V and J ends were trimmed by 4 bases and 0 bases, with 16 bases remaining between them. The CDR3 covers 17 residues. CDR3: CASSSLLSRYSNQPQHF. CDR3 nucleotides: TGTGCCAGCAGTTCCCTTTTGTCACGCTATAGCAATCAGCCCCAGCATTTT.

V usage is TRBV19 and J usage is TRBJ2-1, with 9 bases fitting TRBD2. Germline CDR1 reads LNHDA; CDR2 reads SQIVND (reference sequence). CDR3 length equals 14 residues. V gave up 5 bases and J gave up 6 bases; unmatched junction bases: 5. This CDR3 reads CASSVIAGVNEQFF. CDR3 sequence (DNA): TGTGCCAGTAGTGTAATAGCGGGAGTCAATGAGCAGTTCTTC.

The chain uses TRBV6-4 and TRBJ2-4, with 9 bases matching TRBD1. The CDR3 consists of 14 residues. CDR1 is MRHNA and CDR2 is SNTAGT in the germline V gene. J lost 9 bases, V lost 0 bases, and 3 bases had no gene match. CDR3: CASSDSPTGGIQYF. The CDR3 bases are TGTGCCAGCAGTGACTCGCCGACAGGGGGCATTCAGTACTTC.

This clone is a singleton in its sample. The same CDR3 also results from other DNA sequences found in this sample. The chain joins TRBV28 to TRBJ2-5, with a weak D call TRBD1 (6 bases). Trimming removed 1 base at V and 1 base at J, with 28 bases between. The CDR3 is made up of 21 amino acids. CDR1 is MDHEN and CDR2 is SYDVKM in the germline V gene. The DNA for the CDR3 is TGTGCCAGCAGTTTATCCCTAATTACGTCCATCCAACCGACAGGCCAAGAGACCCAGTACTTC. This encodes CASSLSLITSIQPTGQETQYF.

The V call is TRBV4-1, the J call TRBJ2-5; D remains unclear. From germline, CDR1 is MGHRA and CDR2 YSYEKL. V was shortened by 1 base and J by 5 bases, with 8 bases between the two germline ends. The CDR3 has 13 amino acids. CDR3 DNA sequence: TGCGCCAGCAGCCAAGCTCGGTTGGAGACCCAGTACTTC. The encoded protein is CASSQARLETQYF.

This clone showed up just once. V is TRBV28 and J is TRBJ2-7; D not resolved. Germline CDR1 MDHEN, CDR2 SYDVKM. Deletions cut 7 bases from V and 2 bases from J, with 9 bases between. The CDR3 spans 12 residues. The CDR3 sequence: CASNIPPYEQYF. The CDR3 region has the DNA TGTGCCAGCAACATACCCCCCTACGAGCAGTACTTC.

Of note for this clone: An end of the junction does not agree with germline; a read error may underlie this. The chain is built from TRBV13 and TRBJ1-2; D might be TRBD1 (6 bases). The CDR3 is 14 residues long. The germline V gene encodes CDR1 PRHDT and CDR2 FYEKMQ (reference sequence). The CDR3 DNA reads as TGTGCCAGCAGACGTACAGGGACTAAGTATGGCTACACCTTC. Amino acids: CASRRTGTKYGYTF.

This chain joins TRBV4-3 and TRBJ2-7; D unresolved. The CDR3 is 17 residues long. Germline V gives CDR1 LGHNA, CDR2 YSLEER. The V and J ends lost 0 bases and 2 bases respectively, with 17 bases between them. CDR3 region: CASSQDLMKPETYEQYF. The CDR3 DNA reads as TGCGCCAGCAGCCAAGATCTAATGAAGCCGGAGACCTACGAGCAGTACTTC.